The 32 T cell receptor beta chains below were found in one sample sequenced in a study of technical replicates of blood from several donors. TCRdb's copy holds only in-frame clones and misses some; the assay was immunoSEQ multiplex PCR. The repertoire consists of about 17,000 clones, with around nine tenths occurring once and the leading ten covering roughly 13%. Sequencing was performed on PBMCs. The receptors were gathered from a human donor in good health.

This sequence joins TRBV4-1 and TRBJ2-2; TRBD2 matches 7 bases. Losses at the gene ends were 0 bases for V and 1 base for J; bases not matched to a gene: 5. The V gene's germline CDR1 is MGHRA and CDR2 YSYEKL. The CDR3 is made up of 17 amino acids. The CDR3 is CASSQDWLAENTGELFF. The CDR3 DNA reads TGCGCCAGCAGCCAAGATTGGCTAGCGGAGAACACCGGGGAGCTGTTTTTT.

The genes are TRBV30 and TRBJ2-3; TRBD2 agrees at 7 bases. The V segment lost 2 bases and the J segment 4 bases; nucleotides outside the gene matches: 3. The CDR3 extends over 13 amino acids. Per germline, CDR1 GTSNPN and CDR2 SVGIG (reference sequence). DNA of the CDR3: TGTGCCTGGAGTCGGGGGGACGCAGATACGCAGTATTTT. Its protein is CAWSRGDADTQYF.

This rearrangement joins TRBV5-1 to TRBJ2-3; the D is unclear. The germline CDR1 and CDR2 sequences are SGHRS and YFSETQ. Trimming cost V 0 bases and J 4 bases, with 9 bases left between them. This CDR3 has 14 amino acids. The CDR3 DNA follows: TGCGCCAGCAGCTTGGCTGGCTCATCAGATACGCAGTATTTT. Protein sequence: CASSLAGSSDTQYF. Full variable domain (missing parts from reference TRBV5-1 and TRBJ2-3): KAGVTQTPRYLIKTRGQQVTLSCSPISGHRSVSWYQQTPGQGLQFLFEYFSETQRNKGNFPGRFSGRQFSNSRSEMNVSTLELGDSALYLCASSLAGSSDTQYFGPGTRLTVL.

The chain has TRBV6-1 and TRBJ2-1; a weak D match, TRBD2 (5 bases). This CDR3 contains 17 residues. V was pared by 2 bases and J by 2 bases, with 16 bases between. CDR1 MNHNS and CDR2 SASEGT come from the germline V gene. CDR3 sequence reads: CASSESTLSVAYNEQFF. CDR3 DNA sequence: TGTGCCAGCAGTGAATCCACCCTTAGCGTCGCCTACAATGAGCAGTTCTTC.

This clone showed up just once. V and J are TRBV25-1 and TRBJ2-3, with D maybe TRBD2 (6 bases). The length of the CDR3 is 13 residues. The germline CDR1 and CDR2 sequences are MGHDK and SYGVNS. V was trimmed by 4 bases and J by 8 bases, leaving 13 bases between them. The CDR3 DNA sequence: TGTGCCAGCAGTGTATCCCTGGGAGGTACGCAGTATTTT. This translates into CASSVSLGGTQYF.

This clone has only a few counts. V gene TRBV30 combines with J gene TRBJ2-5; 11 bases fit TRBD1. Germline V gene data show CDR1 as GTSNPN and CDR2 as SVGIG (reference sequence). The ends lost 3 bases at V and 4 bases at J; junction bases unmatched: 10. This CDR3 region has 16 residues. The CDR3 loop is CAWSLGTGGMGETQYF. CDR3 nucleotide sequence: TGTGCCTGGAGCTTGGGGACAGGGGGAATGGGAGAGACCCAGTACTTC.

The genes are TRBV25-1 and TRBJ1-5, with a tentative D call TRBD1 (5 bases). Germline-derived CDR1 and CDR2 are MGHDK and SYGVNS. The length of the CDR3 is 17 residues. Trimming removed 0 bases at V and 5 bases at J, with 17 bases between. CDR3 protein: CASSEYKVGAGDQPQHF. The CDR3 DNA follows: TGTGCCAGCAGTGAATATAAGGTAGGGGCTGGAGATCAGCCCCAGCATTTT.

The gene calls are TRBV5-6 and TRBJ2-3, with no clear D. The CDR3 has 14 residues. Germline CDR1 SGHDT, CDR2 YYEEEE. Between the trimmed V and J ends, which lost 1 base and 0 bases, there was a span of 6 bases. Here the CDR3 reads CASSLRSSTDTQYF. Written as DNA, the CDR3 is TGTGCCAGCAGCTTGCGGTCTAGCACAGATACGCAGTATTTT.

V is TRBV6-6 and J is TRBJ1-2; 11 bases map to TRBD1. The length of the CDR3 is 12 residues. The V segment lost 6 bases and the J segment 11 bases; nucleotides outside the gene matches: 5. Germline CDR1 reads MNHNY; CDR2 reads SVGAGI (reference sequence). The CDR3 protein is CASSGQGAQYTF. For the CDR3, the DNA is TGTGCCAGCAGCGGACAGGGGGCGCAGTACACCTTC.

V is TRBV5-4 and J is TRBJ2-3; D is undetermined. Trimming left V 5 bases short and J 0 bases short, with 7 bases between. Germline V gives CDR1 SGHNT, CDR2 YYREEE (reference sequence). The CDR3 extends over 13 amino acids. CDR3 nucleotides: TGTGCCAGCAGGGCGGCCAGCACAGATACGCAGTATTTT. The encoded protein is CASRAASTDTQYF.

The chain carries TRBV7-6 and TRBJ2-1; 9 bases align to TRBD2. Germline lookup yields CDR1 SGHVS and CDR2 FNYEAQ. The CDR3 length is 15 residues. V was pared by 1 base and J by 4 bases, with 2 bases of the junction left unmatched. The CDR3 reads CASSLGLAVYNEQFF. As DNA, the CDR3 is TGTGCCAGCAGCTTAGGACTAGCGGTATACAATGAGCAGTTCTTC.

The chain employs TRBV2 and TRBJ1-2; D uncertain. Germline CDR1 reads SNHLY; CDR2 reads FYNNEI. Trimming took off 3 bases at V and 3 bases at J, with 5 bases between the two ends. There are 12 residues in the CDR3. CDR3 DNA: TGTGCCAGCAGTGACGGGGACTATGGCTACACCTTC. It translates to CASSDGDYGYTF.

This chain connects TRBV2 to TRBJ2-3; 9 nucleotides agree with TRBD2. CDR3 size: 15 residues. CDR1 SNHLY and CDR2 FYNNEI come from the germline V gene. Trimming cost V 2 bases and J 6 bases; bases outside gene matches: 6. The CDR3 nucleotides are TGTGCCAGCAGTGAAAATAGCGGGGGATTTGATACGCAGTATTTT. Amino acids: CASSENSGGFDTQYF.

This chain links TRBV29-1 with TRBJ2-5, with 8 bases matching TRBD1. Germline-derived CDR1 and CDR2 are SQVTM and ANQGSEA. The junction had 17 bases not matched to a gene; V was cut back by 7 bases and J by 4 bases. This CDR3 region has 16 residues. This chain's CDR3 is CSASPFGQGGGETQYF. The DNA for the CDR3 is TGCAGCGCGAGCCCTTTTGGACAGGGAGGTGGAGAGACCCAGTACTTC.

The chain is built from TRBV4-2 and TRBJ2-1; 15 bases fit TRBD2. The CDR3 is 18 amino acids. Trimming took 4 bases from V and 4 from J; bases not matched to a gene: 8. Looked up from germline, CDR1 is LGHNA and CDR2 is YNFKEQ. CDR3 region: CASSRPGTSGRMYNEQFF. DNA of the CDR3: TGTGCCAGCAGCCGACCCGGGACTAGCGGGAGGATGTACAATGAGCAGTTCTTC.

The chain combines TRBV21-1 with TRBJ2-7; the table's TRBD2 call for D was not verified on the DNA. TRBV21-1 has pseudogene status. The CDR3 covers 16 residues. The CDR3 sequence: CASSEGLADGGYEQYF. The CDR3 DNA is TGTGCCAGCAGCGAAGGACTAGCGGACGGGGGCTACGAGCAGTACTTC.

Only a few counts were recorded for this clone. V usage is TRBV10-1 and J usage is TRBJ2-2, with D unclear. This CDR3 has 12 amino acids. Germline CDR1 WNHNN, CDR2 SYGVQD (reference sequence). The V end lost 6 bases, the J end lost 5 bases, and 7 bases lay between the germline ends. The CDR3 region has the DNA TGCGCCAGCAGCCTCGGGACCGGGGAGCTGTTTTTT. Its translation is CASSLGTGELFF.

V usage is TRBV9 and J usage is TRBJ1-1; D gene ambiguous. Per the germline V gene, CDR1 is SGDLS and CDR2 is YYNGEE. V lost 0 bases and J 1 base, leaving 4 bases between the germline ends. The CDR3 length is 13 residues. In nucleotides, the CDR3 is TGTGCCAGCAGCGTAGGGGCGAACACTGAAGCTTTCTTT. This codes for CASSVGANTEAFF. Together with reference TRBV9 and TRBJ1-1, the CDR3 gives the full variable domain: DSGVTQTPKHLITATGQRVTLRCSPRSGDLSVYWYQQSLDQGLQFLIQYYNGEERAKGNILERFSAQQFPDLHSELNLSSLELGDSALYFCASSVGANTEAFFGQGTRLTVV.

In its sample, this clone was seen once. The chain links TRBV9 to TRBJ2-1; 8 nucleotides match TRBD2. This CDR3 is built from 16 residues. Trimming cost V 0 bases and J 7 bases; bases outside gene matches: 9. Germline V CDR1 and CDR2: SGDLS, YYNGEE. Written as DNA, the CDR3 is TGTGCCAGCAGCGTAGATCCGGGAGGGCCCGAAAATGAGCAGTTCTTC. Its protein product is CASSVDPGGPENEQFF.

The rearrangement joins TRBV19 to TRBJ2-1; TRBD2 matches 7 bases. The germline gives CDR1 LNHDA, CDR2 SQIVND (reference sequence). The junction had 7 bases not matched to a gene; V was cut back by 1 base and J by 7 bases. The CDR3 consists of 15 residues. The CDR3 here is CASSIAGGFTNEQFF. For the CDR3, the DNA is TGTGCCAGTAGTATAGCGGGAGGCTTTACAAATGAGCAGTTCTTC.

The rearrangement joins TRBV14 to TRBJ1-1, with D perhaps matching TRBD1 (6 bases). Trimming took off 4 bases at V and 1 base at J, with 10 bases between the two ends. This CDR3 has 14 residues. Per germline, CDR1 SGHDN and CDR2 FVKESK. The CDR3 is CASSPRGWNTEAFF. The CDR3, as DNA: TGTGCCAGCAGCCCCAGGGGCTGGAACACTGAAGCTTTCTTT.

This chain uses TRBV7-7 with TRBJ2-1; 15 nucleotides align to TRBD2. The CDR3 extends over 16 amino acids. J was trimmed by 8 bases and V by 5 bases; bases with no gene match: 7. Per the germline V gene, CDR1 is SSHAT and CDR2 is FNYEAQ (reference sequence). CDR3 loop: CASSPGLAGGIYEQFF. In DNA form, the CDR3 reads TGTGCCAGCAGCCCCGGACTAGCGGGGGGGATCTATGAGCAGTTCTTC. Full variable domain (outside the CDR3, taken from reference TRBV7-7 and TRBJ2-1): GAGVSQSPRYKVTKRGQDVTLRCDPISSHATLYWYQQALGQGPEFLTYFNYEAQPDKSGLPSDRFSAERPEGSISTLTIQRTEQRDSAMYRCASSPGLAGGIYEQFFGPGTRLTVL.

The CDR3 loop reads CASSSRTGSTEAFF. The CDR3 nucleotides are TGTGCCAGCAGTTCCCGGACAGGGAGCACTGAAGCTTTCTTT. The rearrangement uses TRBV6-5 and TRBJ1-1, with 8 bases matching TRBD1. The CDR3 extends over 14 amino acids. CDR1 MNHEY and CDR2 SVGAGI come from the germline V gene. The V segment lost 4 bases and the J segment 4 bases; nucleotides outside the gene matches: 5.

The chain employs TRBV18 and TRBJ2-1; 9 bases agree with TRBD1. The CDR3 totals 14 residues. J lost 7 bases, V lost 3 bases, and 4 bases had no gene match. CDR1 KGHSH and CDR2 LQKENI come from the germline V gene. DNA for the CDR3: TGTGCCAGCTCACCCGGACAGGGGAGGAATGAGCAGTTCTTC. As protein: CASSPGQGRNEQFF. The whole variable domain, filled in from reference TRBV18 and TRBJ2-1, reads NAGVMQNPRHLVRRRGQEARLRCSPMKGHSHVYWYRQLPEEGLKFMVYLQKENIIDESGMPKERFSAEFPKEGPSILRIQQVVRGDSAAYFCASSPGQGRNEQFFGPGTRLTVL.

This rearrangement joins TRBV4-2 to TRBJ1-5, with D hard to call. The V end was cut by 1 base, the J end by 5 bases, with 3 bases between. Germline CDR1 and CDR2: LGHNA and YNFKEQ. The CDR3 consists of 12 residues. CDR3 nucleotide sequence: TGTGCCAGCAGCCAAGGAGATCAGCCCCAGCATTTT. Translating gives CASSQGDQPQHF.

The chain recombines TRBV28 with TRBJ1-5; D remains unclear. V was clipped by 2 bases and J by 7 bases, with 6 bases between them. The germline CDR1 and CDR2 sequences are MDHEN and SYDVKM. The CDR3 covers 12 residues. CDR3 region: CASSLGGQPQHF. The CDR3 DNA reads TGTGCCAGCAGTTTAGGAGGGCAGCCCCAGCATTTT.

The V and J genes are TRBV5-6 and TRBJ1-2; unclear D gene. The CDR3 has 15 residues. In germline, CDR1 is SGHDT, CDR2 YYEEEE. Trimming took off 0 bases at V and 4 bases at J, with 13 bases between the two ends. CDR3 sequence reads: CASSLEGGLAYGYTF. CDR3 bases: TGTGCCAGCAGCTTGGAGGGAGGGCTGGCCTATGGCTACACCTTC.

The chain links TRBV5-6 to TRBJ2-2, with TRBD1 as a possible D gene (5 bases). Looked up from germline, CDR1 is SGHDT and CDR2 is YYEEEE. V lost 0 bases and J 1 base, leaving 16 bases between the germline ends. The CDR3 runs 18 residues. DNA for the CDR3: TGTGCCAGCAGCTTGGCGCGCCAGGGTCGCTGGAACACCGGGGAGCTGTTTTTT. This sequence encodes CASSLARQGRWNTGELFF.

This clone was detected only once. This CDR3 reads CSVSRAGAGYEQFF. As DNA, the CDR3 is TGCAGCGTTAGCCGGGCAGGAGCGGGATATGAGCAGTTCTTC. The J gene is TRBJ2-1, the V gene TRBV29-1; 7 bases agree with TRBD2. CDR1 and CDR2 from the germline V gene are SQVTM and ANQGSEA. The J segment lost 8 bases and the V segment lost 5 bases, leaving 12 bases of the junction unmatched. The CDR3 extends over 14 amino acids.

This clone was detected a few times. The rearrangement links TRBV7-3 to TRBJ1-1, with 10 nucleotides matching TRBD1. Unmatched junction bases numbered 1, after V lost 5 bases and J lost 1 base. Looked up from germline, CDR1 is SGHTA and CDR2 is FQGTGA. The CDR3 is 14 residues long. The CDR3 sequence is CASSRTGGNTEAFF. DNA for the CDR3: TGTGCCAGCAGCAGGACAGGGGGGAACACTGAAGCTTTCTTT.

As DNA, the CDR3 is TGTGCCATCAGTGAGTTGGGGGCCATTCCTGAGCTGTTTTTT. This codes for CAISELGAIPELFF. The V call is TRBV10-3, the J call TRBJ2-2; tentative D call: TRBD1 (6 bases). The CDR3 consists of 14 residues. The germline V gene has CDR1 ENHRY and CDR2 SYGVKD. V was trimmed by 1 base and J by 11 bases, leaving 14 bases between them.

The rearrangement links TRBV6-5 to TRBJ2-1, with D unclear. Germline values: CDR1 MNHEY, CDR2 SVGAGI. The CDR3 loop spans 15 amino acids. Trimming removed 6 bases at V and 0 bases at J, with 12 bases between. The CDR3 DNA is TGTGCCAGCAGCCAAGACATAGGCTCCTACAATGAGCAGTTCTTC. Translating gives CASSQDIGSYNEQFF.